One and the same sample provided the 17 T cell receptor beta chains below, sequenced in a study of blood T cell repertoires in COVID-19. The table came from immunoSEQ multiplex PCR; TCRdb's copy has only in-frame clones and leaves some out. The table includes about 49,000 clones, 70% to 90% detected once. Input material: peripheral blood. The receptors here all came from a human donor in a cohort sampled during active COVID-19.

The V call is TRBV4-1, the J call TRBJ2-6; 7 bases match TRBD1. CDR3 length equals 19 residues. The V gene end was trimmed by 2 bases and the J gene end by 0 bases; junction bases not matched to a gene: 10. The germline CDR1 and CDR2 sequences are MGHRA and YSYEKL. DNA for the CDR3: TGCGCCAGCAGCCAAAGAGGAAACAGGGGCGACTCTGGGGCCAACGTCCTGACTTTC. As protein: CASSQRGNRGDSGANVLTF.

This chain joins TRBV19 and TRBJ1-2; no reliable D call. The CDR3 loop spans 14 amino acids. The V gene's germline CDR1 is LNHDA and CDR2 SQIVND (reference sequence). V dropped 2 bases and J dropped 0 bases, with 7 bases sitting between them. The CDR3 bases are TGTGCCAGTAGTATACTCCAGACTAACTATGGCTACACCTTC. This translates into CASSILQTNYGYTF.

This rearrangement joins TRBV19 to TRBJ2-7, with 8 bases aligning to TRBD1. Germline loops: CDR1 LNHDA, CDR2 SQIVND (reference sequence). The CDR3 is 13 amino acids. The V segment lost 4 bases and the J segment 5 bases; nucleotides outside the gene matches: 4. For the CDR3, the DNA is TGTGCCAGTAGTAGGACACAGGGGGACGAGCAGTACTTC. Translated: CASSRTQGDEQYF.

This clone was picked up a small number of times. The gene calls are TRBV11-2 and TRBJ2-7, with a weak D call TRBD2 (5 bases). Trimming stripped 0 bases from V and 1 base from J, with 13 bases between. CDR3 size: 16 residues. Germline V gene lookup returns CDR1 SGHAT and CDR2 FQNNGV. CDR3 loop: CASSLDTRRASYEQYF. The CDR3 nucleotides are TGTGCCAGCAGCTTAGATACGCGGCGGGCATCCTACGAGCAGTACTTC.

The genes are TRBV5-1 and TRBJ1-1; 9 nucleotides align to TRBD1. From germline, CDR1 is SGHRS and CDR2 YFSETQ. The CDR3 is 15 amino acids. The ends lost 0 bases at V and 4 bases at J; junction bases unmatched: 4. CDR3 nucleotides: TGCGCCAGCAGCTTGGGGGACAGGGTAGGCACTGAAGCTTTCTTT. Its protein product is CASSLGDRVGTEAFF. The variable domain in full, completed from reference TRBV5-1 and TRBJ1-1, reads KAGVTQTPRYLIKTRGQQVTLSCSPISGHRSVSWYQQTPGQGLQFLFEYFSETQRNKGNFPGRFSGRQFSNSRSEMNVSTLELGDSALYLCASSLGDRVGTEAFFGQGTRLTVV.

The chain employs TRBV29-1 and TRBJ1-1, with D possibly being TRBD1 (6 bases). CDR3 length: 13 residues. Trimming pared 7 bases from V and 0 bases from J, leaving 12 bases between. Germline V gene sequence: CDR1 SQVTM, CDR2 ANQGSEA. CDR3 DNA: TGCAGCGCCTCGACAGGACTGAACACTGAAGCTTTCTTT. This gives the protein CSASTGLNTEAFF. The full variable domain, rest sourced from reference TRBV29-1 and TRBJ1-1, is SAVISQKPSRDICQRGTSLTIQCQVDSQVTMMFWYRQQPGQSLTLIATANQGSEATYESGFVIDKFPISRPNLTFSTLTVSNMSPEDSSIYLCSASTGLNTEAFFGQGTRLTVV.

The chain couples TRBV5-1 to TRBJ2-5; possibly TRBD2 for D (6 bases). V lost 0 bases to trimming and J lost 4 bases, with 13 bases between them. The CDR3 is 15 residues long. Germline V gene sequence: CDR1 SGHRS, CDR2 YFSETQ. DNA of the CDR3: TGCGCCAGCAGCTTGGTTCCGGGAGTGGGAGAGACCCAGTACTTC. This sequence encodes CASSLVPGVGETQYF.

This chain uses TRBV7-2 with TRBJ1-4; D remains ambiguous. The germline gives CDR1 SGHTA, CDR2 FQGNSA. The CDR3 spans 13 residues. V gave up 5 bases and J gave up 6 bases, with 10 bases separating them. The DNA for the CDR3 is TGTGCCAGCAGCGATTACGGGGATGAAAAACTGTTTTTT. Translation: CASSDYGDEKLFF.

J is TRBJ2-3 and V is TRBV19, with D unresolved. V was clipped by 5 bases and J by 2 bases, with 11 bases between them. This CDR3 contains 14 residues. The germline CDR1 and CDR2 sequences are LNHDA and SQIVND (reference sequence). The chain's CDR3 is CASSLWSSTDTQYF. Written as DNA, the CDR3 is TGTGCCAGTAGTTTATGGAGTTCCACAGATACGCAGTATTTT.

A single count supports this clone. The CDR3 DNA reads as TGTGCCATCAAGGGGCTTTCAACTAATGAAAAACTGTTTTTT. It codes for CAIKGLSTNEKLFF. J is TRBJ1-4 and V is TRBV6-7, with D possibly TRBD1 on 5 matching bases. TRBV6-7 is labeled an ORF, and its function is uncertain. This CDR3 region has 14 residues. V lost 10 bases, J lost 0 bases, and 12 bases lay in between.

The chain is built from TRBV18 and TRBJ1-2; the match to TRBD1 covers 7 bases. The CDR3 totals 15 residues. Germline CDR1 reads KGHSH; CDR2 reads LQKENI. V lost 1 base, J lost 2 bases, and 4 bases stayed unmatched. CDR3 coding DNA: TGTGCCAGCTCACCACTGGGACAGAGAAACTATGGCTACACCTTC. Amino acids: CASSPLGQRNYGYTF.

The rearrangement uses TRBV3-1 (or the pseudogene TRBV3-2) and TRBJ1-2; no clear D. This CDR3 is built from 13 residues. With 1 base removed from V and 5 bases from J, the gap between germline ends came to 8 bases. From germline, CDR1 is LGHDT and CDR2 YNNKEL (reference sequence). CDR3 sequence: CASSQVGGYGYTF. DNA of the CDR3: TGTGCCAGCAGCCAAGTGGGAGGGTATGGCTACACCTTC.

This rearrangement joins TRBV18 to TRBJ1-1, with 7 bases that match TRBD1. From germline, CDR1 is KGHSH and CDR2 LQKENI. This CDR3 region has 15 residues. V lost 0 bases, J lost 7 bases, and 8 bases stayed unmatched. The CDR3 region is CASSPPTGRVGEAFF. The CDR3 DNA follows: TGTGCCAGCTCACCACCGACAGGGAGAGTCGGTGAAGCTTTCTTT.

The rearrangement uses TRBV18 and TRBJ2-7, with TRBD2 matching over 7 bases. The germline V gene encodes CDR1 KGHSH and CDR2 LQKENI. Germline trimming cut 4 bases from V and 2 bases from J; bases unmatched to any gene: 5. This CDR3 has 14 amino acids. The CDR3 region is CASSLEGTTYEQYF. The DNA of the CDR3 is TGTGCCAGCTCACTCGAGGGGACTACCTACGAGCAGTACTTC. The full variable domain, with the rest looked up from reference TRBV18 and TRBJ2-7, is NAGVMQNPRHLVRRRGQEARLRCSPMKGHSHVYWYRQLPEEGLKFMVYLQKENIIDESGMPKERFSAEFPKEGPSILRIQQVVRGDSAAYFCASSLEGTTYEQYFGPGTRLTVT.

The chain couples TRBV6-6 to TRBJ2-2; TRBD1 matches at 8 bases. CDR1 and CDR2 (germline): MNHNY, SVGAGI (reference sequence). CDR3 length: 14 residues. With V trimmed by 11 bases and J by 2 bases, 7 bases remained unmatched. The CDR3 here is CAHRGILNTGELFF. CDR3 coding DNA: TGTGCCCACAGGGGGATCTTAAACACCGGGGAGCTGTTTTTT.

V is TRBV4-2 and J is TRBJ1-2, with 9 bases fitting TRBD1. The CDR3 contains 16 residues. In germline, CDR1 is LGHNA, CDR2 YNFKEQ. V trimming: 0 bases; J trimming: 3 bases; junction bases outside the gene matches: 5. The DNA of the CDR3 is TGTGCCAGCAGCCAAGAGGACAGGGGAGAGGACTATGGCTACACCTTC. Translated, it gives CASSQEDRGEDYGYTF.

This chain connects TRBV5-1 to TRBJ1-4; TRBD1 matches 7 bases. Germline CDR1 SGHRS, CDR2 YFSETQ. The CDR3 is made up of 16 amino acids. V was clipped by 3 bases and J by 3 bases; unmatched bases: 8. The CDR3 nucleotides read TGCGCCAGCAGCTCCCTCCCGACAGGGCCTAATGAAAAACTGTTTTTT. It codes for CASSSLPTGPNEKLFF.